This T cell receptor (beta chain) comes out of a study of post-analysis software for immune sequencing data. Across the whole study: Relapsing-remitting, secondary progressive and progressive-relapsing forms made up the multiple sclerosis disease courses. Notes on the study in general: People with multiple sclerosis had a significantly lower normalized Chao1 diversity than controls did. About 5 TRBV segments occurring more often in patients than controls included TRBV5-6, TRBV5-1 and TRBV20-1.

Libraries were made from TCR beta cDNA, and they carried unique molecular identifiers. Using its own MiXCR run on the PCR reads, TCRdb lists one record per CDR3 protein. The data hold fewer than 900,000 distinct CDR3 sequences, with 40% to 55% observed a single time. Concerning this clonotype itself: The antigen is unknown.

The V and J ends lost 7 bases and 4 bases, in that order; junction bases with no gene match: 10. The germline gives CDR1 SEHNR, CDR2 FQNEAQ (reference sequence). The CDR3 runs 15 residues. The specimen sequenced was blood. The TCR sequence derives from a girl aged 5-17 years with multiple sclerosis. This chain connects TRBV7-9 to TRBJ2-1; 7 bases match TRBD2. CDR3 in amino acids: CASTSELAPYNEQFF. CDR3 DNA: TGTGCCAGCACCTCGGAACTAGCGCCTTACAATGAGCAGTTCTTC.